This T cell receptor beta chain was sequenced for a study of cytomegalovirus exposure and HLA in healthy donors. As for the study in general: A prior study identified 117 million unique TCR beta sequences from 150 million to 200 million T cells. Study-wide points: Reported results showed that the classifier diagnosed cytomegalovirus status with high specificity and sensitivity. Several of the most significant clusters appeared, in a later analysis, to be linked to common viral pathogens. A missense variant in DCLRE1C was later tied to TCR beta V- and J-gene trimming.

As regards this clone: Antigen unknown.

The PCR contained 60 Vbeta and 13 Jbeta primers. Assay used: immunoSEQ multiplex PCR; TCRdb lists only in-frame clones, some missing. The data show 130,000 to 150,000 clones, around 77% seen once. This CDR3 comprises 14 residues. V was cut by 3 bases and J by 5 bases, with 14 bases left in between. From germline, CDR1 is SGHDN and CDR2 FVKESK. Sequencing was performed on PBMCs. This TCR came from a woman in her 50s in good health and CMV-seronegative. The V call is TRBV14, the J call TRBJ2-7; the D gene is possibly TRBD1 (6 bases). CDR3 sequence reads: CASSQSDRPHEQYF. The DNA of the CDR3 is TGTGCCAGCAGCCAGAGCGACAGGCCCCACGAGCAGTACTTC.